These 13 T cell receptor beta chains originate from one sample sequenced in a study of cytomegalovirus exposure and HLA in healthy donors. The PCR made use of 60 Vbeta and 13 Jbeta primers. Using immunoSEQ multiplex PCR, the repertoire was profiled, and TCRdb retains in-frame clones only, with some absent. The profile covers 210,000 or so clones, with approximately 82% appearing a single time and 0.6% to 0.65% taken by the ten largest. The specimen was PBMCs. Receptor source: a man younger than 35 in good health and CMV-seronegative.

This clone occurred once. The genes are TRBV6-6 and TRBJ1-3, with D possibly being TRBD1 (5 bases). Between the trimmed V and J ends, which lost 5 bases and 8 bases, there was a span of 19 bases. The CDR3 runs 15 residues. Germline CDR1 and CDR2: MNHNY and SVGAGI (reference sequence). The CDR3 loop reads CASSLLRGSGDTIYF. The CDR3 DNA sequence: TGTGCCAGCAGTCTCCTCCGGGGGTCCGGAGACACCATATATTTT.

The chain employs TRBV6-5 and TRBJ2-3; TRBD2 matches 14 bases. The CDR3 consists of 14 residues. V gave up 11 bases and J gave up 4 bases; unmatched junction bases: 5. The germline CDR1 and CDR2 sequences are MNHEY and SVGAGI. The CDR3 region is CASGTSGSADTQYF. For the CDR3, the DNA is TGTGCCTCCGGGACTAGCGGGAGTGCAGATACGCAGTATTTT.

The V gene is TRBV29-1, the J gene TRBJ2-4; TRBD2 might be the D (6 bases). The ends were cut back, 7 bases at V and 2 bases at J, with 18 bases in the middle. Germline V gene lookup returns CDR1 SQVTM and CDR2 ANQGSEA. This CDR3 contains 15 residues. CDR3 sequence (DNA): TGCAGCGCTGGGGGGACGACGAATACCAAAAACATTCAGTACTTC. Its translation: CSAGGTTNTKNIQYF.

This chain joins TRBV6-5 and TRBJ1-2; D uncertain. With 6 bases removed from V and 8 bases from J, the gap between germline ends came to 16 bases. Germline V lookup: CDR1 MNHEY, CDR2 SVGAGI. CDR3 length: 13 residues. The CDR3 DNA follows: TGTGCCAGCAGGCGAATAACGGTCTTCGGCTACACCTTC. It yields the protein CASRRITVFGYTF.

The rearrangement joins TRBV14 to TRBJ1-2; perhaps TRBD1 as D (6 bases). The CDR3 sequence is 16 residues long. V was cut by 4 bases and J by 0 bases, with 15 bases left in between. CDR1 and CDR2 from the germline V gene are SGHDN and FVKESK. The CDR3 spells CASSRYSGTTNYGYTF. CDR3 sequence (DNA): TGTGCCAGCAGCCGTTATTCCGGGACAACTAACTATGGCTACACCTTC.

J is TRBJ1-2 and V is TRBV27; D possibly corresponds to TRBD1 (6 bases). Trimming stripped 0 bases from V and 6 bases from J, with 8 bases between. Looked up from germline, CDR1 is MNHEY and CDR2 is SMNVEV (reference sequence). CDR3 length: 13 residues. Written as DNA, the CDR3 is TGTGCCAGCAGTTTATCGCCAGGGGATGGCTACACCTTC. As protein: CASSLSPGDGYTF.

The V and J genes are TRBV2 and TRBJ2-7, with 12 bases that match TRBD2. V was pared by 8 bases and J by 3 bases, with 11 bases of the junction left unmatched. The CDR3 is made up of 16 amino acids. CDR1 is SNHLY, CDR2 FYNNEI, per germline. CDR3: CASVPGGLAGNYEQYF. The CDR3 DNA follows: TGTGCCAGCGTCCCGGGTGGACTAGCGGGAAACTACGAGCAGTACTTC.

The DNA of the CDR3 is TGTGCCAGCAGCTGGACAGGGGGCCAGCCCCAGCATTTT. Amino acids: CASSWTGGQPQHF. The genes are TRBV27 and TRBJ1-5; TRBD1 matches 11 bases. CDR1 is MNHEY and CDR2 is SMNVEV in the germline V gene (reference sequence). CDR3 size: 13 residues. Losses at the gene ends were 6 bases for V and 7 bases for J; bases not matched to a gene: 2.

This clone appeared once. In DNA form, the CDR3 reads TGTGCCAGCAGCGGCGGGACTATGCCCTACGAGCAGTACTTC. Translating gives CASSGGTMPYEQYF. The gene calls are TRBV7-8 and TRBJ2-7; 7 positions agree with TRBD2. Germline values: CDR1 SGHVS, CDR2 FQNEAQ. This CDR3 is 14 amino acids long. The trim removed 5 bases at V and 2 bases at J, leaving 6 bases unmatched.

The chain is built from TRBV6-5 and TRBJ2-7, with D possibly TRBD1 on 6 matching bases. CDR1 and CDR2 from the germline V gene are MNHEY and SVGAGI. The CDR3 is 15 residues long. V lost 2 bases and J lost 1, with 12 bases in between. CDR3 amino acids: CASSYQGQLSYEQYF. CDR3 bases: TGTGCCAGCAGTTACCAAGGACAGCTATCCTACGAGCAGTACTTC.

This sequence joins TRBV19 and TRBJ1-5; tentatively, D is TRBD1 (5 bases). Trimming took 8 bases from V and 6 from J, leaving 14 bases between them. The CDR3 covers 13 residues. Germline V lookup: CDR1 LNHDA, CDR2 SQIVND (reference sequence). The DNA for the CDR3 is TGTGCCAGTGGGGGGAGCCGCGGTCAGCCCCAGCATTTT. Its protein is CASGGSRGQPQHF. Complete variable domain (other parts from reference TRBV19 and TRBJ1-5): DGGITQSPKYLFRKEGQNVTLSCEQNLNHDAMYWYRQDPGQGLRLIYYSQIVNDFQKGDIAEGYSVSREKKESFPLTVTSAQKNPTAFYLCASGGSRGQPQHFGDGTRLSIL.

The sample holds one count of this clone. DNA of the CDR3: TGTGCCAGCAGTTACCTCGTACAGGGTCTCGAGCAGTACTTC. Its protein product is CASSYLVQGLEQYF. The chain uses TRBV6-6 and TRBJ2-7; D perhaps matches TRBD1 (6 bases). The V end was cut by 2 bases, the J end by 6 bases, with 14 bases between. The CDR3 extends over 14 amino acids. The V gene's germline CDR1 is MNHNY and CDR2 SVGAGI (reference sequence).

This clone was seen a handful of times. This chain connects TRBV5-4 to TRBJ2-7; 10 bases agree with TRBD1. CDR3 length: 16 amino acids. CDR1 is SGHNT, CDR2 YYREEE, per germline (reference sequence). V trimming: 4 bases; J trimming: 2 bases; junction bases outside the gene matches: 9. CDR3 nucleotide sequence: TGTGCCAGCAGCCCTGGAGGGGGACAGGGGACCTACGAGCAGTACTTC. Amino acid sequence: CASSPGGGQGTYEQYF.